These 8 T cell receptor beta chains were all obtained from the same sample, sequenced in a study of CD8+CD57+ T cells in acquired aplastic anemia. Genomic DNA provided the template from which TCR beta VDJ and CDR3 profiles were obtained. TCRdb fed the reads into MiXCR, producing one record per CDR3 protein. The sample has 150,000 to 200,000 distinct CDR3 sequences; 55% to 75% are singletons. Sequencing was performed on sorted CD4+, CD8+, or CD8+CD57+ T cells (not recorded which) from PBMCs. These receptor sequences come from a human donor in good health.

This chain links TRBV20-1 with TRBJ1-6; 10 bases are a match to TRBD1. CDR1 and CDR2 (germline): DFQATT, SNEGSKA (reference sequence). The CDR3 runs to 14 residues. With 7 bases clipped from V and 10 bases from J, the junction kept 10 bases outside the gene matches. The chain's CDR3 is CSVRRDRGGSPLHF. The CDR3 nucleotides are TGCAGTGTTCGACGGGACAGGGGAGGGTCACCCCTCCACTTT.

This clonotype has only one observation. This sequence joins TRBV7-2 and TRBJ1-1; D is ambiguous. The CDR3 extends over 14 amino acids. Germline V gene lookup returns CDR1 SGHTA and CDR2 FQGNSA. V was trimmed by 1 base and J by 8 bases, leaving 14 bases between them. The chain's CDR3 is CASSLVGELREAFF. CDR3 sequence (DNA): TGTGCCAGCAGCTTAGTCGGTGAGCTTAGGGAAGCTTTCTTT.

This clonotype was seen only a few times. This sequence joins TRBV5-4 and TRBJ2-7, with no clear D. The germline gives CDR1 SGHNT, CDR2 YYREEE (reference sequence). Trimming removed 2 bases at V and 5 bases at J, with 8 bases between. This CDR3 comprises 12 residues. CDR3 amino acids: CASSLDGDEQYF. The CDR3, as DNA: TGTGCCAGCAGCTTAGATGGCGACGAGCAGTACTTC.

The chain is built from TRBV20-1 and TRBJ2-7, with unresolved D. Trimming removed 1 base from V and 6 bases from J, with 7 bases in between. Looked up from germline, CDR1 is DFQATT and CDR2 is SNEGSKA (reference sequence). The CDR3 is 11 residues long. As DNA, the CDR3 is TGCAGTGCTAGAGGCCCGGGCGAGCAGTACTTC. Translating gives CSARGPGEQYF.

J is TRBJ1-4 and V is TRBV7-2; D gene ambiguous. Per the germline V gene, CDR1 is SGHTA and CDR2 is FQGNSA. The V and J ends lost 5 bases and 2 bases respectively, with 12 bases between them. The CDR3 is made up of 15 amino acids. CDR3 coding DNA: TGTGCCAGCAGCGTAGAGGGTTCCACTAATGAAAAACTGTTTTTT. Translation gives CASSVEGSTNEKLFF.

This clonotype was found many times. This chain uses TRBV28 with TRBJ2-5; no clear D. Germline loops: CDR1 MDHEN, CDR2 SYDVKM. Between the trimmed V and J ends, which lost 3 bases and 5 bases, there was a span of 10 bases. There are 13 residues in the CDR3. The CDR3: CASSFRSLETQYF. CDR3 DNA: TGTGCCAGCAGTTTTCGGTCGCTGGAGACCCAGTACTTC.

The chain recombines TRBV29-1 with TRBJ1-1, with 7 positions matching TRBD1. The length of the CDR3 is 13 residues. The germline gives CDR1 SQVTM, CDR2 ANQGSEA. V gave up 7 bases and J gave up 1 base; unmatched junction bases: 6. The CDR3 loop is CSGVDRTNTEAFF. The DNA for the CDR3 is TGCAGCGGCGTGGACAGGACGAACACTGAAGCTTTCTTT.

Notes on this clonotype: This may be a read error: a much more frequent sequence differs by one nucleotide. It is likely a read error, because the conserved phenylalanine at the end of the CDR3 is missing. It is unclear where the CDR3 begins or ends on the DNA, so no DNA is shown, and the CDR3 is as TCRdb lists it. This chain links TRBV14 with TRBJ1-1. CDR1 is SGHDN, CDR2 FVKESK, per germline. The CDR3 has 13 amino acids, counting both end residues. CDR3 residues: CASRRNRDTEALS.